These 5 T cell receptor beta chains came from one sample sequenced in a study of blood T cell repertoires in COVID-19. Profiling relied on immunoSEQ multiplex PCR, and the TCRdb table lists in-frame clones only, not all of them. The table has 220,000 or so clones, roughly 84% seen once; the top ten hold 3% to 4.5%. Sequencing was carried out using peripheral blood. The receptors stem from an elderly woman with acute or convalescent COVID-19.

J is TRBJ1-2 and V is TRBV6-5; TRBD1 is a possible D gene (6 bases). This CDR3 region has 13 residues. The V end was cut by 7 bases, the J end by 8 bases, with 17 bases between. The germline V gene has CDR1 MNHEY and CDR2 SVGAGI. The CDR3 reads CASTMGRGNGYTF. DNA for the CDR3: TGTGCCAGCACCATGGGGAGGGGGAACGGCTACACCTTC.

The rearrangement joins TRBV7-8 to TRBJ1-5; a weak D match, TRBD1 (5 bases). Per the germline V gene, CDR1 is SGHVS and CDR2 is FQNEAQ. The CDR3 has 13 residues. Trimming stripped 1 base from V and 6 bases from J, with 7 bases between. The CDR3, as DNA: TGTGCCAGCAGCTTAGGGGGCGGTCAGCCCCAGCATTTT. Protein product: CASSLGGGQPQHF.

The chain couples TRBV28 to TRBJ2-7; tentative D call: TRBD1 (7 bases). The CDR3 is 14 residues long. From germline, CDR1 is MDHEN and CDR2 SYDVKM. V was shortened by 1 base and J by 6 bases, with 13 bases between the two germline ends. CDR3 sequence reads: CASSLSGRGAEQYF. The CDR3 DNA reads as TGTGCCAGCAGTTTATCAGGCAGGGGGGCCGAGCAGTACTTC.

This clone was detected only a few times. This chain joins TRBV19 and TRBJ2-7; 10 bases map to TRBD1. After removal of 6 bases from V and 4 bases from J, the junction contained 9 bases not matched to a gene. Per the germline V gene, CDR1 is LNHDA and CDR2 is SQIVND (reference sequence). This CDR3 is 15 amino acids long. The CDR3 reads CASSSRDRGAYEQYF. In nucleotides, the CDR3 is TGTGCCAGTAGCTCCCGGGACAGGGGAGCGTACGAGCAGTACTTC.

The chain uses TRBV5-1 and TRBJ1-4; a weak D match, TRBD1 (6 bases). Deletions cut 6 bases from V and 0 bases from J, with 12 bases between. Germline lookup yields CDR1 SGHRS and CDR2 YFSETQ. This CDR3 spans 15 amino acids. This CDR3 is CASTAGAATNEKLFF. Here the CDR3 DNA reads TGCGCCAGCACCGCAGGGGCGGCAACTAATGAAAAACTGTTTTTT.